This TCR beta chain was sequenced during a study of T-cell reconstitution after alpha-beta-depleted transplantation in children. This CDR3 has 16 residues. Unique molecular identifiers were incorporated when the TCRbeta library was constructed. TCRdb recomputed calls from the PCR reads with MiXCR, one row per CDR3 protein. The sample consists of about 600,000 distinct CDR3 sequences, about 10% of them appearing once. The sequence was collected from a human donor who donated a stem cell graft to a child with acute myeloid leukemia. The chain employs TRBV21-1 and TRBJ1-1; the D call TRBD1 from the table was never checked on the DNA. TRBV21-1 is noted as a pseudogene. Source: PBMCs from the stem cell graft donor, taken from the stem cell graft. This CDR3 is CASSKEEDRGNTEAFF. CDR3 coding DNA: TGTGCCAGCAGCAAAGAGGAGGACAGGGGGAACACTGAAGCTTTCTTT.